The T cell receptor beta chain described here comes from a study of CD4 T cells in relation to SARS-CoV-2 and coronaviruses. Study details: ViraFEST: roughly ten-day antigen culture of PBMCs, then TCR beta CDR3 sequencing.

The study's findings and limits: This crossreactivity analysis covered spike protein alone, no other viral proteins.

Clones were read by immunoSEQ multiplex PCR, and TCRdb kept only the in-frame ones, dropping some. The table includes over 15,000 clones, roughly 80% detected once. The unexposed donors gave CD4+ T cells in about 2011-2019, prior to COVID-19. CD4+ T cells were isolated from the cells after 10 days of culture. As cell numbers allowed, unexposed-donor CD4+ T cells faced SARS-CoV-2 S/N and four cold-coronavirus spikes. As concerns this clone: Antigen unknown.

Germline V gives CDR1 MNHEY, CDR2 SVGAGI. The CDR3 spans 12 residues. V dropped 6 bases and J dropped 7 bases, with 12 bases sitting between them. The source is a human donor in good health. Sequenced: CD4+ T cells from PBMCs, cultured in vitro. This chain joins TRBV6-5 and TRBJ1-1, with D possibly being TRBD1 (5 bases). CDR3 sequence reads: CASSLGRIEAFF. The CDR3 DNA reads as TGTGCCAGCAGCCTGGGACGGATTGAAGCTTTCTTT.